Reported below is one TCR beta chain. This entry comes from a study of T cell changes during pregnancy in multiple sclerosis. Produced via immunoSEQ multiplex PCR; TCRdb's table is partial and in-frame only. This table holds about 93,000 clones, more than 85% found once. The germline CDR1 and CDR2 sequences are MNHEY and SVGAGI. J lost 6 bases, V lost 8 bases, and 4 bases had no gene match. This CDR3 contains 12 residues. The clonotype was recovered from a female donor with multiple sclerosis, enrolled in a pregnancy study. The V gene is TRBV6-5, the J gene TRBJ1-2, with 9 positions matching TRBD1. Sequenced here: peripheral blood, sampled before pregnancy. The CDR3 spells CASEDRGHGYTF. The CDR3 nucleotides read TGTGCCAGCGAGGACAGGGGACATGGCTACACCTTC.